Below are 18 T cell receptor beta chains sequenced from a single sample in a study of cytomegalovirus exposure and HLA in healthy donors. The PCR used 60 Vbeta and 13 Jbeta primers. The data were produced by immunoSEQ multiplex PCR, yet TCRdb's version contains in-frame clones alone and is incomplete. The table lists approximately 59,000 clones, 60% to 80% of them singletons, with around 17% in the top ten. Source material: PBMCs. The receptors here all came from a man in his forties in good health and CMV-seropositive.

The table lists this clone with a count of one. The chain is built from TRBV19 and TRBJ2-7, with 7 bases matching TRBD2. Unmatched junction bases numbered 3, after V lost 1 base and J lost 3 bases. The CDR3 loop spans 14 amino acids. CDR1 is LNHDA, CDR2 SQIVND, per germline (reference sequence). CDR3 sequence reads: CASSIGTRNYEQYF. CDR3 nucleotides: TGTGCCAGTAGTATAGGGACTAGGAACTACGAGCAGTACTTC. Filled out from reference TRBV19 and TRBJ2-7, the complete variable domain reads DGGITQSPKYLFRKEGQNVTLSCEQNLNHDAMYWYRQDPGQGLRLIYYSQIVNDFQKGDIAEGYSVSREKKESFPLTVTSAQKNPTAFYLCASSIGTRNYEQYFGPGTRLTVT.

This clone was observed a handful of times. The chain links TRBV5-4 to TRBJ2-7; 7 bases match TRBD1. This CDR3 has 13 residues. Germline lookup yields CDR1 SGHNT and CDR2 YYREEE (reference sequence). Trimming cost V 4 bases and J 1 base; bases outside gene matches: 2. CDR3 residues: CASSRDRSYEQYF. Here the CDR3 DNA reads TGTGCCAGCAGCCGGGACAGATCCTACGAGCAGTACTTC. Based on the CDR3 plus reference TRBV5-4 and TRBJ2-7, the full variable domain is ETGVTQSPTHLIKTRGQQVTLRCSSQSGHNTVSWYQQALGQGPQFIFQYYREEENGRGNFPPRFSGLQFPNYSSELNVNALELDDSALYLCASSRDRSYEQYFGPGTRLTVT.

The rearrangement joins TRBV27 to TRBJ1-6; 7 nucleotides line up with TRBD1. The V gene end was trimmed by 6 bases and the J gene end by 9 bases; junction bases not matched to a gene: 14. This CDR3 has 16 amino acids. Germline V CDR1 and CDR2: MNHEY, SMNVEV (reference sequence). The CDR3 spells CASSTGARWLFSPLHF. The CDR3 region has the DNA TGTGCCAGCAGCACAGGGGCCCGGTGGTTATTTTCACCCCTCCACTTT.

This clone appeared a single time. The chain recombines TRBV19 with TRBJ1-1, with 7 positions matching TRBD1. The CDR3 has 12 residues. From germline, CDR1 is LNHDA and CDR2 SQIVND (reference sequence). Trimming at V came to 6 bases and at J to 6 bases, leaving 4 bases not matched to a gene. The CDR3: CASRIDRAEAFF. The CDR3 nucleotides read TGTGCCAGTAGGATCGACAGGGCTGAAGCTTTCTTT.

This clone turned up a few times. The chain couples TRBV7-3 to TRBJ2-7; D is possibly TRBD1 (7 bases). V was trimmed by 5 bases and J by 2 bases, leaving 19 bases between them. CDR3 length: 16 amino acids. CDR1 SGHTA and CDR2 FQGTGA come from the germline V gene. CDR3 in amino acids: CASSPEGFQGAYEQYF. CDR3 bases: TGTGCCAGCAGCCCGGAGGGATTCCAGGGGGCCTACGAGCAGTACTTC.

The chain is built from TRBV2 and TRBJ1-6; D not resolved. CDR1 and CDR2 from the germline V gene are SNHLY and FYNNEI. Trimming stripped 4 bases from V and 0 bases from J, with 10 bases between. The CDR3 spans 16 residues. CDR3 sequence: CASSGSGSSYNSPLHF. Here the CDR3 DNA reads TGTGCCAGCAGTGGGTCTGGGAGCTCCTATAATTCACCCCTCCACTTT.

The sample holds one count of this clone. The genes are TRBV21-1 and TRBJ2-3; the table's D call of TRBD2 was not tested on the DNA. TRBV21-1 is reported as a pseudogene. The CDR3 runs 17 residues. The CDR3 region has the DNA TGTGCCAGCAGCAACAGTAGGACTAGCGGTAACACAGATACGCAGTATTTT. Its translation: CASSNSRTSGNTDTQYF.

This clone has only a few counts. The J gene is TRBJ1-2, the V gene TRBV4-2, with a weak D call TRBD1 (5 bases). V lost 5 bases to trimming and J lost 1 base, with 14 bases between them. This CDR3 contains 15 residues. CDR1 and CDR2 from the germline V gene are LGHNA and YNFKEQ. The CDR3 bases are TGTGCCAGCAGCTCGCGGTATCAGGGTAACTATGGCTACACCTTC. Residues: CASSSRYQGNYGYTF.

The chain carries TRBV4-1 and TRBJ2-5, with 7 bases lining up with TRBD2. The CDR3 loop spans 15 amino acids. J was trimmed by 2 bases and V by 2 bases; bases with no gene match: 5. Germline CDR1 and CDR2: MGHRA and YSYEKL. This chain's CDR3 is CASSQRRGVQETQYF. The CDR3 nucleotides are TGCGCCAGCAGCCAACGTCGGGGGGTACAAGAGACCCAGTACTTC.

The chain uses TRBV5-6 and TRBJ1-1, with D unclear. Trimming took 2 bases from V and 1 from J, leaving 6 bases between them. Germline CDR1 is SGHDT and CDR2 is YYEEEE. This CDR3 region has 13 residues. Written as DNA, the CDR3 is TGTGCCAGCAGCTTAGCCGGGAACACTGAAGCTTTCTTT. It encodes CASSLAGNTEAFF.

This clone was detected only once. CDR3 coding DNA: TGTGCCAGCAGCAAACCGAGGGTAAGGGGAAACACCATATATTTT. Its translation is CASSKPRVRGNTIYF. The chain employs TRBV21-1 and TRBJ1-3. TRBV21-1 is deemed a pseudogene. The length of the CDR3 is 15 residues.

The chain uses TRBV4-2 and TRBJ1-2; D may be TRBD1 (6 bases). V lost 4 bases, J lost 4 bases, and 16 bases lay in between. Germline assignment: CDR1 LGHNA and CDR2 YNFKEQ. The CDR3 sequence is 15 residues long. The CDR3 region is CASSLTDSIVYGYTF. The CDR3 DNA follows: TGTGCCAGCAGCCTAACGGACAGTATAGTCTATGGCTACACCTTC.

CDR3 sequence (DNA): TGTGCCAGCAGTGATCAGGGGGCGTACTATGGCTACACCTTC. Translated, it gives CASSDQGAYYGYTF. This rearrangement joins TRBV6-1 to TRBJ1-2; 8 bases fit TRBD1. J gave up 3 bases and V 3 bases, and 3 bases lay outside the gene matches. Germline values: CDR1 MNHNS, CDR2 SASEGT. This CDR3 contains 14 residues.

The chain couples TRBV5-1 to TRBJ2-1, with 11 nucleotides matching TRBD2. The CDR3 totals 15 residues. In germline, CDR1 is SGHRS, CDR2 YFSETQ. V shed 1 base and J 6 bases; nucleotides not matched to a gene: 3. The CDR3: CASSLTSGGLNEQFF. The DNA of the CDR3 is TGCGCCAGCAGCTTGACTAGCGGGGGACTCAATGAGCAGTTCTTC.

CDR3 residues: CASSVERGNEQFF. The CDR3 DNA reads TGTGCCAGCAGCGTAGAGAGGGGGAATGAGCAGTTCTTC. The rearrangement links TRBV9 to TRBJ2-1, with D perhaps TRBD1 (6 bases). The CDR3 has 13 amino acids. The germline V and J ends were trimmed by 0 bases and 7 bases, with 8 bases remaining between them. Per germline, CDR1 SGDLS and CDR2 YYNGEE.

CDR3 residues: CASSEFETGGYNEQFF. The CDR3 DNA reads TGCGCCAGCAGTGAGTTTGAGACAGGGGGTTACAATGAGCAGTTCTTC. The chain combines TRBV10-1 with TRBJ2-1; 9 bases align to TRBD1. Germline V gene lookup returns CDR1 WNHNN and CDR2 SYGVQD (reference sequence). The CDR3 is 16 amino acids. Trimming at V came to 1 base and at J to 4 bases, leaving 5 bases not matched to a gene.

The chain joins TRBV4-2 to TRBJ2-1; 9 bases align to TRBD2. Per germline, CDR1 LGHNA and CDR2 YNFKEQ. The CDR3 sequence is 16 residues long. V trimming: 0 bases; J trimming: 11 bases; junction bases outside the gene matches: 11. As DNA, the CDR3 is TGTGCCAGCAGCCAAGATCTAAGCGGGGGGCCAGGGAAGCAGTTCTTC. It encodes CASSQDLSGGPGKQFF.

The chain recombines TRBV25-1 with TRBJ2-2, with D possibly matching TRBD2 (7 bases). The CDR3 has 15 amino acids. Trimming took 4 bases from V and 5 from J, leaving 14 bases between them. The germline gives CDR1 MGHDK, CDR2 SYGVNS. CDR3 in DNA: TGTGCCAGCAGTGTGGCGGGGGCGGGGACCGGGGAGCTGTTTTTT. It translates to CASSVAGAGTGELFF. Based on the CDR3 plus reference TRBV25-1 and TRBJ2-2, the full variable domain is EADIYQTPRYLVIGTGKKITLECSQTMGHDKMYWYQQDPGMELHLIHYSYGVNSTEKGDLSSESTVSRIRTEHFPLTLESARPSHTSQYLCASSVAGAGTGELFFGEGSRLTVL.